These 15 T cell receptor beta chains originate from one sample sequenced in a study of blood T cell repertoires in COVID-19 (dated by TCRdb to about 2020). Preparation of the library involved the immunoSEQ multiplex PCR assay. In TCRdb, the immuneACCESS table is reduced to in-frame sequences with V and J assigned. These tables do not hold every clone; where another copy was compared, an unresolved V gene accounts for under half, and the others remain unexplained. The sample profile shows approximately 400,000 clones; over 75% of them were found once. About 1.5% of the sample comes from the top ten. Material: PBMCs or T cells enriched from blood (not recorded which). The receptors derive from a man under 40 who had recovered from COVID-19.

The rearrangement links TRBV5-6 to TRBJ2-7; TRBD1 matches 8 bases. The junction had 4 bases not matched to a gene; V was cut back by 4 bases and J by 4 bases. CDR3 length: 13 amino acids. Germline CDR1 and CDR2: SGHDT and YYEEEE. The CDR3 DNA is TGTGCCAGCAGCCGGGGACAGGAATACGAGCAGTACTTC. This gives the protein CASSRGQEYEQYF.

The chain couples TRBV3-1 (or the pseudogene TRBV3-2) to TRBJ2-3, with TRBD1 identical over 7 bases. J lost 2 bases, V lost 1 base, and 3 bases had no gene match. The CDR3 is 15 residues long. The germline gives CDR1 LGHDT, CDR2 YNNKEL (reference sequence). CDR3: CASSQGTGYTDTQYF. In DNA, the CDR3 is TGTGCCAGCAGCCAAGGGACAGGATACACAGATACGCAGTATTTT.

As regards this clone: Other DNA sequences of this sample code for an identical CDR3. V gene TRBV18 combines with J gene TRBJ1-5; 11 bases match TRBD1. The germline V gene encodes CDR1 KGHSH and CDR2 LQKENI. Trimming cost V 3 bases and J 6 bases; bases outside gene matches: 1. This CDR3 contains 14 residues. The CDR3 DNA follows: TGTGCCAGCTCACCGGGGACAGGGGGTCAGCCCCAGCATTTT. Its protein product is CASSPGTGGQPQHF.

The gene calls are TRBV10-2 and TRBJ1-1; D might be TRBD1 (5 bases). Germline loops: CDR1 WSHSY, CDR2 SAAADI. The CDR3 is 13 amino acids. V was cut by 4 bases and J by 5 bases, with 11 bases left in between. The CDR3 here is CASSVQGRTEAFF. DNA for the CDR3: TGCGCCAGCAGTGTTCAGGGAAGAACTGAAGCTTTCTTT.

The V call is TRBV14, the J call TRBJ1-2; possibly TRBD1 for D (6 bases). CDR1 is SGHDN and CDR2 is FVKESK in the germline V gene. Trimming left V 4 bases short and J 2 bases short, with 8 bases between. This CDR3 spans 13 amino acids. CDR3 nucleotide sequence: TGTGCCAGCAGCCCCGGGACAAACTATGGCTACACCTTC. This encodes CASSPGTNYGYTF.

The rearrangement uses TRBV3-1 (or the pseudogene TRBV3-2) and TRBJ1-3, with D uncertain. This CDR3 is 17 amino acids long. The V and J ends lost 5 bases and 2 bases respectively, with 19 bases between them. CDR1 LGHDT and CDR2 YNNKEL come from the germline V gene (reference sequence). CDR3 bases: TGTGCCAGCAGCTCCCGGATCCCCGGAGGCACTGGAAACACCATATATTTT. It specifies CASSSRIPGGTGNTIYF.

V is TRBV9 and J is TRBJ1-2; TRBD1 is a possible D gene (6 bases). Trimming stripped 3 bases from V and 5 bases from J, with 14 bases between. The CDR3 extends over 14 amino acids. In germline, CDR1 is SGDLS, CDR2 YYNGEE. The CDR3 sequence: CASSGRQVLYGYTF. The CDR3 coding sequence is TGTGCCAGCAGCGGTCGACAGGTCCTTTATGGCTACACCTTC. The complete variable domain, with remaining parts taken from reference TRBV9 and TRBJ1-2, reads DSGVTQTPKHLITATGQRVTLRCSPRSGDLSVYWYQQSLDQGLQFLIQYYNGEERAKGNILERFSAQQFPDLHSELNLSSLELGDSALYFCASSGRQVLYGYTFGSGTRLTVV.

The V gene is TRBV18, the J gene TRBJ1-5; 7 bases match TRBD1. The CDR3 runs to 17 residues. Germline CDR1 KGHSH, CDR2 LQKENI. Unmatched junction bases numbered 12, after V lost 0 bases and J lost 7 bases. CDR3 in amino acids: CASSPPSGQAPGQPQHF. The CDR3 DNA reads as TGTGCCAGCTCACCACCATCCGGACAGGCCCCAGGGCAGCCCCAGCATTTT.

This chain joins TRBV27 and TRBJ1-1; 7 bases agree with TRBD1. Looked up from germline, CDR1 is MNHEY and CDR2 is SMNVEV (reference sequence). Trimming at V came to 2 bases and at J to 7 bases, leaving 4 bases not matched to a gene. This CDR3 contains 13 residues. The CDR3 DNA follows: TGTGCCAGCAGTTTAAGCCGGACAGGTGAAGCTTTCTTT. This codes for CASSLSRTGEAFF.

The rearrangement joins TRBV27 to TRBJ1-1, with D perhaps TRBD1 (5 bases). The CDR3 is made up of 13 amino acids. Between the trimmed V and J ends, which lost 3 bases and 7 bases, there was a span of 12 bases. Germline V gene sequence: CDR1 MNHEY, CDR2 SMNVEV (reference sequence). The CDR3: CASSFSTGFEAFF. CDR3 DNA sequence: TGTGCCAGCAGTTTTAGTACAGGCTTTGAAGCTTTCTTT.

The chain is built from TRBV25-1 and TRBJ1-1; the D is unclear. Germline values: CDR1 MGHDK, CDR2 SYGVNS. This CDR3 is 11 amino acids long. Deletions cut 6 bases from V and 6 bases from J, with 8 bases between. CDR3 in amino acids: CASRAIAEAFF. CDR3 nucleotide sequence: TGTGCCAGCAGGGCAATCGCTGAAGCTTTCTTT.

J is TRBJ1-2 and V is TRBV10-2; possible D gene TRBD1, 6 bases. The CDR3 loop spans 14 amino acids. The germline V gene has CDR1 WSHSY and CDR2 SAAADI. V was clipped by 0 bases and J by 6 bases, with 11 bases between them. In DNA form, the CDR3 reads TGCGCCAGCAGTGAGTCGGGGGCGCGGAATGGCTACACCTTC. The encoded protein is CASSESGARNGYTF.

The chain links TRBV5-1 to TRBJ1-2; a possible D gene is TRBD1 (5 bases). The CDR3 is 18 amino acids. Trimming left V 3 bases short and J 8 bases short, with 29 bases between. CDR1 is SGHRS, CDR2 YFSETQ, per germline. The CDR3 region is CASSSLGGDFHTGEGYTF. The CDR3 nucleotides are TGCGCCAGCAGCTCTCTAGGCGGGGACTTTCACACTGGAGAGGGCTACACCTTC.

This clone was counted a single time. This chain uses TRBV19 with TRBJ1-5; possible D gene TRBD1, 5 bases. The CDR3 runs to 15 residues. V gave up 5 bases and J gave up 0 bases, with 11 bases separating them. Germline V lookup: CDR1 LNHDA, CDR2 SQIVND (reference sequence). DNA for the CDR3: TGTGCCAGTAGTGGACGCAGGGATAGCAATCAGCCCCAGCATTTT. It is translated as CASSGRRDSNQPQHF.

This sequence joins TRBV20-1 and TRBJ2-3; D gene unclear. This CDR3 has 15 residues. Germline CDR1 DFQATT, CDR2 SNEGSKA (reference sequence). The V and J ends lost 3 bases and 0 bases respectively, with 13 bases between them. This chain's CDR3 is CSASMTVPSTDTQYF. The CDR3 coding sequence is TGCAGTGCTAGTATGACTGTTCCTAGCACAGATACGCAGTATTTT.